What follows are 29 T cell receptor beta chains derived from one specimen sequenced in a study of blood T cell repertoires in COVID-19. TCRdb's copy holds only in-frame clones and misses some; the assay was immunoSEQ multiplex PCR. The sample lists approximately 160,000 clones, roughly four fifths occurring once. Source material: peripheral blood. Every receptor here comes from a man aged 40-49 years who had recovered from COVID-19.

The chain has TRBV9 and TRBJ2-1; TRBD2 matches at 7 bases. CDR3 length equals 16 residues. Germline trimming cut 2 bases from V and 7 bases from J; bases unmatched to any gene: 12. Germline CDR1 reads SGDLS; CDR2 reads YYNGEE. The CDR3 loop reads CASSVRGDSLGNEQFF. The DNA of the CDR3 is TGTGCCAGCAGCGTCCGGGGGGACTCACTGGGGAATGAGCAGTTCTTC.

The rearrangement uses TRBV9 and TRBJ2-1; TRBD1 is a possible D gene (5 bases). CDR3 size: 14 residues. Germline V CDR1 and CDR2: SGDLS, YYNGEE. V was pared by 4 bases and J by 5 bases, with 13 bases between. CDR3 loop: CASSPHVQDNEQFF. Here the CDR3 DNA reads TGTGCCAGCAGCCCACACGTACAGGACAATGAGCAGTTCTTC.

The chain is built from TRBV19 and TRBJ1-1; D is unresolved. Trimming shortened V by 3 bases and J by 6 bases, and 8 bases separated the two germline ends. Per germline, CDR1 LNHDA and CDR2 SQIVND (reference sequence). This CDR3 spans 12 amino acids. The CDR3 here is CASSILRAEAFF. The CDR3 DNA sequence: TGTGCCAGTAGTATTCTGAGGGCTGAAGCTTTCTTT.

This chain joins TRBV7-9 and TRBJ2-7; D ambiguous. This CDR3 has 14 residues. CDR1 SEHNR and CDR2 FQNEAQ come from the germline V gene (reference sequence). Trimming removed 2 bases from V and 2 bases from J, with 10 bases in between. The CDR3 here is CASSLSYKTYEQYF. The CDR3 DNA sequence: TGTGCCAGCAGCTTATCCTATAAAACCTACGAGCAGTACTTC. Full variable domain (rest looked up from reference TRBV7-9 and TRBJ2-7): DTGVSQNPRHKITKRGQNVTFRCDPISEHNRLYWYRQTLGQGPEFLTYFQNEAQLEKSRLLSDRFSAERPKGSFSTLEIQRTEQGDSAMYLCASSLSYKTYEQYFGPGTRLTVT.

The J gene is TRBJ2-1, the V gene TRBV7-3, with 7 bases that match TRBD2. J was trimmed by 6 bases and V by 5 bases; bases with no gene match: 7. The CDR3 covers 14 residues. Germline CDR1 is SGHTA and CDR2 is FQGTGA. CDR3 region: CASSRAGYGNEQFF. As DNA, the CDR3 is TGTGCCAGCAGCCGAGCGGGATACGGCAATGAGCAGTTCTTC.

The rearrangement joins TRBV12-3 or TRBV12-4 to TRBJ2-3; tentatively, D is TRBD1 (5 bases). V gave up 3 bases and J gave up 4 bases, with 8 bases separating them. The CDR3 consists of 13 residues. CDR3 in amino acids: CASSFQGPDTQYF. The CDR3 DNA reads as TGTGCCAGCAGTTTTCAGGGCCCAGATACGCAGTATTTT.

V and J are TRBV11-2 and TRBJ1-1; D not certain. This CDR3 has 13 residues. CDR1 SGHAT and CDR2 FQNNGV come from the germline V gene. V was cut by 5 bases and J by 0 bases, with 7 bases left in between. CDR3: CASSLLVNTEAFF. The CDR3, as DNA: TGTGCCAGCAGCCTACTGGTGAACACTGAAGCTTTCTTT.

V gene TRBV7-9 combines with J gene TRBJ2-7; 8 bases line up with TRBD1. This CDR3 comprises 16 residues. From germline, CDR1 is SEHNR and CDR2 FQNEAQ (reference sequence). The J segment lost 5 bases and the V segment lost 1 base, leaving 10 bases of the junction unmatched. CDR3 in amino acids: CASSLGSTGAYNEQYF. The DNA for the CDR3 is TGTGCCAGCAGCTTAGGGTCGACAGGGGCATACAACGAGCAGTACTTC.

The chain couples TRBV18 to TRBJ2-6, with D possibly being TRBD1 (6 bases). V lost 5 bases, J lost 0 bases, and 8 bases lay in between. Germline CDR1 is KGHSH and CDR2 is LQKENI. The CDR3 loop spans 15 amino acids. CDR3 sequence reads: CASSLQGSGANVLTF. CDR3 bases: TGTGCCAGCTCATTACAGGGCTCTGGGGCCAACGTCCTGACTTTC.

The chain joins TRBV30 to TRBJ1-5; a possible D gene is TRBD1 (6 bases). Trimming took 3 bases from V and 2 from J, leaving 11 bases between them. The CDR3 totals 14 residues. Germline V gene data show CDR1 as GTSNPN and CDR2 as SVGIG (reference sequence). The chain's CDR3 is CAWSIAGGNQPQHF. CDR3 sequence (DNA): TGTGCCTGGAGCATCGCAGGGGGCAATCAGCCCCAGCATTTT.

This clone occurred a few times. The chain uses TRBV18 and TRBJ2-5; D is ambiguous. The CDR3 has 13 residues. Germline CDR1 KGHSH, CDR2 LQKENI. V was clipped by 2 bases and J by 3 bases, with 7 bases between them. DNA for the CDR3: TGTGCCAGCTCACCAAGACAAGAAGAGACCCAGTACTTC. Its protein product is CASSPRQEETQYF.

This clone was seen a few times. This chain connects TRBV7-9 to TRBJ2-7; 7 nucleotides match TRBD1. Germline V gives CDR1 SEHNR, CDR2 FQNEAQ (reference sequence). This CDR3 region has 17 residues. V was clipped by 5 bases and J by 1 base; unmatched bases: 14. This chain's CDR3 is CASSPSPSTGTSYEQYF. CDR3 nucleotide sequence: TGTGCCAGCAGCCCCTCCCCATCGACAGGGACATCCTACGAGCAGTACTTC.

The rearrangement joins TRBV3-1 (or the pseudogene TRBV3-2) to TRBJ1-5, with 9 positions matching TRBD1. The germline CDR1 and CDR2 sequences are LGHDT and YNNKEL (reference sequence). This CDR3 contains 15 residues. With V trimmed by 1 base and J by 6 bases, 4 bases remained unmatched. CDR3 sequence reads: CASSQGGQGGQPQHF. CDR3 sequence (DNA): TGTGCCAGCAGCCAAGGGGGACAGGGCGGTCAGCCCCAGCATTTT.

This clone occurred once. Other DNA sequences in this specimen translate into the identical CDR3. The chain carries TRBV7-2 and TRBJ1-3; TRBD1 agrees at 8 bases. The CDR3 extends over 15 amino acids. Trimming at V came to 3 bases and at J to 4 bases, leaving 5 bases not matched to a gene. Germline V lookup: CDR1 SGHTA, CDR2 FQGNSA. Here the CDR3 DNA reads TGTGCCAGCAGCTTTGGACAGGGAGGCGGAAACACCATATATTTT. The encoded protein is CASSFGQGGGNTIYF.

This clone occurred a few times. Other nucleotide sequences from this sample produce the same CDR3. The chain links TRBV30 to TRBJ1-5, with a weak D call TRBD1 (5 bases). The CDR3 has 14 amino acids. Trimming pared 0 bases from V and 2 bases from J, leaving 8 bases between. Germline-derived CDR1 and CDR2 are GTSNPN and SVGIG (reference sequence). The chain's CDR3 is CAWSVGRGNQPQHF. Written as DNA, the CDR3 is TGTGCCTGGAGTGTGGGCAGGGGCAATCAGCCCCAGCATTTT.

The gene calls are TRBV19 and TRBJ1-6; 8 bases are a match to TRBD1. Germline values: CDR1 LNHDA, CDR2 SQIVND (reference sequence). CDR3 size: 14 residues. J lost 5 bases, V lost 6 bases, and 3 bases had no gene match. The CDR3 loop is CASSHRGDNSPLHF. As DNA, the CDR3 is TGTGCCAGTAGCCACAGGGGGGATAATTCACCCCTCCACTTT.

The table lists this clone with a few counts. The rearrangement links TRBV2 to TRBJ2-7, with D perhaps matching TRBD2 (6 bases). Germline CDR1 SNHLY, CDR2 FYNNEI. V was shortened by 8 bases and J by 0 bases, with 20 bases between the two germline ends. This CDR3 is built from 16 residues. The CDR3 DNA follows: TGTGCCAGCCGGTTCCGCGGGGTTACCTTCTCCTACGAGCAGTACTTC. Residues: CASRFRGVTFSYEQYF. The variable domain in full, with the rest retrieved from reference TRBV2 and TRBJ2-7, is EPEVTQTPSHQVTQMGQEVILRCVPISNHLYFYWYRQILGQKVEFLVSFYNNEISEKSEIFDDQFSVERPDGSNFTLKIRSTKLEDSAMYFCASRFRGVTFSYEQYFGPGTRLTVT.

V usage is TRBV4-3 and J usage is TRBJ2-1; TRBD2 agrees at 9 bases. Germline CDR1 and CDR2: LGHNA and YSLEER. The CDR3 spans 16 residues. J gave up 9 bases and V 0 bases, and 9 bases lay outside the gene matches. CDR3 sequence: CASSQEGRGGRSEQFF. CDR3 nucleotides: TGCGCCAGCAGCCAAGAAGGGCGGGGGGGCCGCAGTGAGCAGTTCTTC.

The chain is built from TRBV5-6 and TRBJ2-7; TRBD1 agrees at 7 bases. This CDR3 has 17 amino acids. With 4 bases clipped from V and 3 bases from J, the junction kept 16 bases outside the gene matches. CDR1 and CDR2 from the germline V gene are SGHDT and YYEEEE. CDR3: CASSQYLFGDRHYEQYF. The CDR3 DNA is TGTGCCAGCAGCCAATATCTTTTTGGGGACAGACACTACGAGCAGTACTTC. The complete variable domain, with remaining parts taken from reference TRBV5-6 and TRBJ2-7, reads DAGVTQSPTHLIKTRGQQVTLRCSPKSGHDTVSWYQQALGQGPQFIFQYYEEEERQRGNFPDRFSGHQFPNYSSELNVNALLLGDSALYLCASSQYLFGDRHYEQYFGPGTRLTVT.

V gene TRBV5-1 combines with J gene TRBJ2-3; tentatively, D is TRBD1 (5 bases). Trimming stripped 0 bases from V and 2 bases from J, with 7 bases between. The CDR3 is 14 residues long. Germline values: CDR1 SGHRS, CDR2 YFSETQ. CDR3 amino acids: CASSLEGITDTQYF. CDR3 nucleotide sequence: TGCGCCAGCAGCTTGGAGGGGATCACAGATACGCAGTATTTT. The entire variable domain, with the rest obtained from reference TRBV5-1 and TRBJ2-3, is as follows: KAGVTQTPRYLIKTRGQQVTLSCSPISGHRSVSWYQQTPGQGLQFLFEYFSETQRNKGNFPGRFSGRQFSNSRSEMNVSTLELGDSALYLCASSLEGITDTQYFGPGTRLTVL.

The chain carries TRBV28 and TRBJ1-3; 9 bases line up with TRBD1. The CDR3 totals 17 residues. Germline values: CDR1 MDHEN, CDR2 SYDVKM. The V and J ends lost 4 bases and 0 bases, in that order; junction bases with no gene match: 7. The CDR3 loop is CASSSPRDRVSGNTIYF. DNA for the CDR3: TGTGCCAGCAGTTCCCCCCGGGACAGGGTCTCTGGAAACACCATATATTTT.

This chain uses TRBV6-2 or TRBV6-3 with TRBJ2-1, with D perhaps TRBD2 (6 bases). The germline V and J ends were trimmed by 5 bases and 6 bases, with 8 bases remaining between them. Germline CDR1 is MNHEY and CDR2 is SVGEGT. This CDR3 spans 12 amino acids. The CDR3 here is CASSGTFNEQFF. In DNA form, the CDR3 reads TGTGCCAGCAGTGGGACTTTCAATGAGCAGTTCTTC.

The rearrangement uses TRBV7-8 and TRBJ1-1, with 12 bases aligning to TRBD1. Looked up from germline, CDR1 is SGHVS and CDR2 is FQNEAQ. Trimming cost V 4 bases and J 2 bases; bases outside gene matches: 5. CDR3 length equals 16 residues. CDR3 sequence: CASSWGQGAGNTEAFF. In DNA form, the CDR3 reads TGTGCCAGCAGCTGGGGACAGGGGGCAGGAAACACTGAAGCTTTCTTT.

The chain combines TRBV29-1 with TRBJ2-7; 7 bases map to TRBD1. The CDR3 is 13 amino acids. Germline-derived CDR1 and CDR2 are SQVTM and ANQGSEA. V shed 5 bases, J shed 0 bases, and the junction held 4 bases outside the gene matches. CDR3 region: CSVRTGSSYEQYF. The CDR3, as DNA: TGCAGCGTTAGGACAGGAAGCTCCTACGAGCAGTACTTC.

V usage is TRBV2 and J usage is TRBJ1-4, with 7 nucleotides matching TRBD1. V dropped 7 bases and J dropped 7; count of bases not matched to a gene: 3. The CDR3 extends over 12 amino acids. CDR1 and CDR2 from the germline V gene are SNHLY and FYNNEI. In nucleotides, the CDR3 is TGTGCCAGCATCGGGACAGTTGAAAAACTGTTTTTT. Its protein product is CASIGTVEKLFF.

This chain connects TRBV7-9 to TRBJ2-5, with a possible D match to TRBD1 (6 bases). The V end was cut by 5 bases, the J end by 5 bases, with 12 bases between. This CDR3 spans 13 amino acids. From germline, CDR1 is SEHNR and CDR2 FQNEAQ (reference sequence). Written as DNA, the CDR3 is TGTGCCAGCAGCCGCAGGGGCTCGGAGACCCAGTACTTC. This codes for CASSRRGSETQYF.

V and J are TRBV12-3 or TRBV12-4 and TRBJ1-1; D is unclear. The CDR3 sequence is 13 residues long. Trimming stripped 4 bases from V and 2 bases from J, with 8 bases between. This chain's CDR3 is CASSSTTNTEAFF. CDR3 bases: TGTGCCAGCAGTTCGACAACAAACACTGAAGCTTTCTTT.

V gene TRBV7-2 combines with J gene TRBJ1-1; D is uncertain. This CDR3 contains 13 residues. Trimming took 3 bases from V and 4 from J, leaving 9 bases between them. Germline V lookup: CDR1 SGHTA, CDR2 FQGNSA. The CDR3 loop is CASSFPQRTEAFF. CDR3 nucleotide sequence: TGTGCCAGCAGCTTCCCGCAGCGCACTGAAGCTTTCTTT.

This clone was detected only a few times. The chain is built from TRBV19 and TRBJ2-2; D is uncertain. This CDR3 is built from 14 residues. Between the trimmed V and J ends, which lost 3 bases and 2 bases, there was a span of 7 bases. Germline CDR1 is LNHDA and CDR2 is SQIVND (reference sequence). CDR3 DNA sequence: TGTGCCAGTAGTATTTCGGGTAACACCGGGGAGCTGTTTTTT. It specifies CASSISGNTGELFF.